The present T cell receptor beta chain was sequenced within a study of shared clonotypes between healthy human individuals. The authors distributed each subset's genomic DNA evenly over several immunoSEQ plates. Clones were sequenced by immunoSEQ multiplex PCR, and TCRdb holds only the in-frame ones, with some missing. The sample lists nearly 600,000 clones, nearly 97% occurring once. Findings and limits, study-wide: Sharing across four donors was highest in naive CD4 (approximately 5%) and lowest in memory CD8 (around 0.4%). Limited genetic and exposure-history diversity came from having few donors.

CDR3 length equals 14 residues. V shed 4 bases and J shed 0 bases, with 10 bases lying between them. The germline CDR1 and CDR2 sequences are MGHRA and YSYEKL. Worth noting for this clone: Its antigen is as yet unknown.

Terminally differentiated effector memory CD45RA+ cells were excluded by CCR7 positive selection of CD45RO-negative cells. V gene TRBV4-1 combines with J gene TRBJ2-7; the D is unclear. The specimen was naive CD8+ T cells sorted from blood. This sequence was found in a woman aged 25-40 years in good health. The CDR3 here is CASSPTVYSYEQYF. CDR3 nucleotide sequence: TGCGCCAGCAGCCCCACAGTATACTCCTACGAGCAGTACTTC.